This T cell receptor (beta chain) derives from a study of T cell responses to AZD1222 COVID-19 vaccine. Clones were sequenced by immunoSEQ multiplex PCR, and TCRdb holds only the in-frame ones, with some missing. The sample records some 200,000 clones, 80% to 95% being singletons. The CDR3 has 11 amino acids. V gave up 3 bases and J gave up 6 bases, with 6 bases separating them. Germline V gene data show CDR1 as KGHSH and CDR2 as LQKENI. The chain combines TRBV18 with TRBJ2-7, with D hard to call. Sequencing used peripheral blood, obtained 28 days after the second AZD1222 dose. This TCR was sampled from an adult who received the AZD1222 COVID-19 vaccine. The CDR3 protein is CASSPKGEQYF. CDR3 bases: TGTGCCAGCTCACCTAAAGGCGAGCAGTACTTC.